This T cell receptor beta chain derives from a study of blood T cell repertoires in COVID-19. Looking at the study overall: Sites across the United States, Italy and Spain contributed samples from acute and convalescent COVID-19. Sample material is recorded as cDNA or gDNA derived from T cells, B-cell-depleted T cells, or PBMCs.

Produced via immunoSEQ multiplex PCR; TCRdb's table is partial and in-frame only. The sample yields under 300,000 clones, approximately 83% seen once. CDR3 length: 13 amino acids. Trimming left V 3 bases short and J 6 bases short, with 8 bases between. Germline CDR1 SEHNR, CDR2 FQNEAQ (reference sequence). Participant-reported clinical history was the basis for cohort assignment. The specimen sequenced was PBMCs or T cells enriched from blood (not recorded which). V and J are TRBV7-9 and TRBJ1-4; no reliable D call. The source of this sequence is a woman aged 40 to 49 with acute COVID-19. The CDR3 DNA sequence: TGTGCCAGCAGCTTCACTGAGGATGAAAAACTGTTTTTT. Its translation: CASSFTEDEKLFF. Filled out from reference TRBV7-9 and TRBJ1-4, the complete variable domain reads DTGVSQNPRHKITKRGQNVTFRCDPISEHNRLYWYRQTLGQGPEFLTYFQNEAQLEKSRLLSDRFSAERPKGSFSTLEIQRTEQGDSAMYLCASSFTEDEKLFFGSGTQLSVL.